The rows below give T cell receptor beta chains drawn from one sample of a study of blood T cell repertoires in COVID-19. The data were produced by immunoSEQ multiplex PCR, yet TCRdb's version contains in-frame clones alone and is incomplete. Of under 300,000 clones detected, 80% to 90% appear once; the ten largest clones hold 1.5% to 2%. Specimen: PBMCs or T cells enriched from blood (not recorded which). The origin of the receptors is a woman aged 45 to 65 who had recovered from COVID-19. The CDR3 runs from the conserved cysteine through the conserved F or W. The D gene is left open where the match is weak. Where a row states a size, it is once, few, many or the class of an expanded clone; other rows omit it.

clone_size	v_call	j_call	d_call	cdr3_nt	cdr3_aa
-	TRBV18	TRBJ2-7	-	TGTGCCAGCTCACCCGGGACTCGGGCCTACGAGCAGTACTTC	CASSPGTRAYEQYF
-	TRBV9	TRBJ2-1	-	TGTGCCAGCAGCGTAGCTCAAGCATCCGATGAGCAGTTCTTC	CASSVAQASDEQFF
once	TRBV19	TRBJ2-5	-	TGTGCCAGTACCGCAGGGGCAGCATCCCAAGAGACCCAGTACTTC	CASTAGAASQETQYF
-	TRBV7-2	TRBJ1-2	TRBD1	TGTGCCAGCAGCCTAGCGGGACAGGGGGTCTATGGCTACACCTTC	CASSLAGQGVYGYTF
-	TRBV28	TRBJ1-3	TRBD1	TGTGCCAGCAGCCTTACCGGACAGGTCCGAGGAAACACCATATATTTT	CASSLTGQVRGNTIYF
-	TRBV7-2	TRBJ1-2	TRBD1	TGTGCCAGCAGCTTGGGGACAGACTATGGCTACACCTTC	CASSLGTDYGYTF
-	TRBV7-2	TRBJ2-5	TRBD2	TGTGCCAGCAGCAAAAGGGGGACTAGCGGGAGACTCGGGACCCAGTACTTC	CASSKRGTSGRLGTQYF
-	TRBV28	TRBJ1-3	-	TGTGCCAGCAGTTTTCAGAGGGGGTATGGAAACACCATATATTTT	CASSFQRGYGNTIYF
few	TRBV7-9	TRBJ1-2	-	TGTGCCAGCAGCTTAGGCGGGACCCGGGGGTCCGGCTACACCTTC	CASSLGGTRGSGYTF
-	TRBV15	TRBJ1-5	-	TGTGCCACCAGCAGAATGTCAAATCAGCCCCAGCATTTT	CATSRMSNQPQHF
-	TRBV5-4	TRBJ2-1	-	TGTGCCAGCAGCTTTCCTCCTGAGCAGTTCTTC	CASSFPPEQFF
-	TRBV7-2	TRBJ1-4	-	TGTGCCAGCAGCCAGGACAGCCACCCAACTAATGAAAAACTGTTTTTT	CASSQDSHPTNEKLFF
-	TRBV29-1	TRBJ2-2	TRBD1	TGCAGCGTTGATAAGGGGGCAACCGGGGAGCTGTTTTTT	CSVDKGATGELFF
-	TRBV11-2	TRBJ2-1	TRBD2	TGTGCCAGCAGCTTAGCGGGAGGCTCCTACAATGAGCAGTTCTTC	CASSLAGGSYNEQFF
-	TRBV27	TRBJ2-5	-	TGTGCCAGCAGGCTACAGAGGGGCTACGGGGGCCAGTACTTC	CASRLQRGYGGQYF
-	TRBV14	TRBJ1-2	-	TGTGCCAGCAGCCAAGTCGGGGGACGGGCAGCCTATGGCTACACCTTC	CASSQVGGRAAYGYTF
-	TRBV29-1	TRBJ2-5	TRBD1	TGCAGCGTTGGATCAGTTGGTGGGACAGGGGGTGAGACCCAGTACTTC	CSVGSVGGTGGETQYF
-	TRBV2	TRBJ1-1	TRBD1	TGTGCCAGCAGTGAGGGGACAGGGGGAGGCATGAACACTGAAGCTTTCTTT	CASSEGTGGGMNTEAFF
-	TRBV7-2	TRBJ1-6	TRBD1	TGTGCCAGCAGCCAACAGGGGTCTAATTCACCCCTCCACTTT	CASSQQGSNSPLHF
-	TRBV10-3	TRBJ1-1	TRBD1	TGTGCCATCAGTGACCTGGACAGGGCTGGCACTGAAGCTTTCTTT	CAISDLDRAGTEAFF
few	TRBV27	TRBJ2-2	-	TGTGCCAGCAGTTTATCGAACAAGAGGACCGGGGAGCTGTTTTTT	CASSLSNKRTGELFF
-	TRBV7-9	TRBJ2-5	TRBD1	TGTGCCACCAGGGACAGGGGCCAAGAGACCCAGTACTTC	CATRDRGQETQYF
-	TRBV18	TRBJ1-3	-	TGTGCCAGCTCATGGGGGGACTCCAGGCCAAACACCATATATTTT	CASSWGDSRPNTIYF
-	TRBV6-5	TRBJ1-2	-	TGTGCCAGCCAAGAACAGGGTCGATGGTATGGCTACACCTTC	CASQEQGRWYGYTF
few	TRBV19	TRBJ1-5	-	TGTGCCAGTACCCACTTCGGCGGGGCAAGCAATCAGCCCCAGCATTTT	CASTHFGGASNQPQHF
-	TRBV9	TRBJ2-7	TRBD1	TGTGCCAGCAGCCGGGACAGTACCTACGAGCAGTACTTC	CASSRDSTYEQYF
-	TRBV11-3	TRBJ2-7	TRBD2	TGTGCCAGCAGCCCCCACTCCGGGACTAACAATTACGAGCAGTACTTC	CASSPHSGTNNYEQYF